One sample yielded the 18 T cell receptor beta chains listed below, sequenced in a study of blood T cell repertoires in COVID-19 (dated by TCRdb to 2018 to 2020). Libraries came from the immunoSEQ multiplex PCR assay. TCRdb took this table from immuneACCESS and kept in-frame rearrangements with V and J called. Such tables lack part of the clones; where checked against another copy, unresolved V genes explain under half of the gap, and the rest is unexplained. This sample comprises 200,000 or so clones, about nine tenths of them detected only once. The top ten constitute around 7% of the sample. The specimen sequenced was PBMCs or T cells enriched from blood (not recorded which). The receptor source for this set is a man aged 25 to 40 in a cohort exposed to, infected with or recovered from COVID-19 (not recorded which).

The chain couples TRBV15 to TRBJ1-4; D possibly corresponds to TRBD1 (5 bases). The CDR3 consists of 15 residues. V gave up 0 bases and J gave up 8 bases, with 13 bases separating them. CDR1 LNHNV and CDR2 YYDKDF come from the germline V gene (reference sequence). DNA of the CDR3: TGTGCCACCAGCAGAGATGGCGGGGACGGCGAAAAACTGTTTTTT. Residues: CATSRDGGDGEKLFF.

V usage is TRBV11-2 and J usage is TRBJ2-7; D might be TRBD2 (5 bases). Per the germline V gene, CDR1 is SGHAT and CDR2 is FQNNGV. V was shortened by 5 bases and J by 1 base, with 27 bases between the two germline ends. The CDR3 has 19 residues. The DNA for the CDR3 is TGTGCCAGCAGCCCTCAAACCGGCGCGGGCCTTCTGTGGTCCTACGAGCAGTACTTC. This codes for CASSPQTGAGLLWSYEQYF.

J is TRBJ2-7 and V is TRBV27, with D perhaps matching TRBD1 (6 bases). The germline CDR1 and CDR2 sequences are MNHEY and SMNVEV (reference sequence). The V and J ends lost 1 base and 2 bases respectively, with 12 bases between them. The CDR3 extends over 15 amino acids. The CDR3 spells CASSLLGRGAYEQYF. The CDR3 DNA sequence: TGTGCCAGCAGTTTATTAGGCAGGGGCGCCTACGAGCAGTACTTC.

V is TRBV5-4 and J is TRBJ2-1, with D possibly matching TRBD1 (5 bases). The CDR3 covers 14 residues. CDR1 and CDR2 from the germline V gene are SGHNT and YYREEE (reference sequence). Trimming pared 0 bases from V and 6 bases from J, leaving 10 bases between. In DNA form, the CDR3 reads TGTGCCAGCAGCTTGGAGGTCAGGGCCAATGAGCAGTTCTTC. The encoded protein is CASSLEVRANEQFF.

The V and J genes are TRBV3-1 (or the pseudogene TRBV3-2) and TRBJ2-6, with TRBD1 as a possible D gene (6 bases). The CDR3 runs to 18 residues. Germline CDR1 is LGHDT and CDR2 is YNNKEL (reference sequence). V was trimmed by 5 bases and J by 4 bases, leaving 21 bases between them. The CDR3 DNA reads as TGTGCCAGCAGCGCCCCCGGGACAAGAAAAAGGGGGGCCAACGTCCTGACTTTC. It translates to CASSAPGTRKRGANVLTF.

The rearrangement links TRBV5-6 to TRBJ1-2; the D gene is possibly TRBD1 (5 bases). The ends were cut back, 4 bases at V and 0 bases at J, with 10 bases in the middle. This CDR3 contains 14 residues. Germline V gene sequence: CDR1 SGHDT, CDR2 YYEEEE. CDR3 sequence (DNA): TGTGCCAGCAGCCGGGGGAACGCTAACTATGGCTACACCTTC. It translates to CASSRGNANYGYTF.

The chain links TRBV12-5 to TRBJ2-3, with a tentative D call TRBD2 (6 bases). Trimming removed 4 bases from V and 2 bases from J, with 19 bases in between. The CDR3 contains 17 residues. Per the germline V gene, CDR1 is LGHNT and CDR2 is FRNRAP. CDR3 in DNA: TGTGCTAGTGGTTCGACCAGCGGGCTAGCCCTCACAGATACGCAGTATTTT. Its translation is CASGSTSGLALTDTQYF.

The CDR3 region has the DNA TGTGCCAGCAGTTTTGACAGGAGATTGAACACCGGGGAGCTGTTTTTT. This encodes CASSFDRRLNTGELFF. The J gene is TRBJ2-2, the V gene TRBV2, with a possible D match to TRBD1 (6 bases). With 5 bases removed from V and 1 base from J, the gap between germline ends came to 14 bases. CDR3 length: 16 amino acids. From germline, CDR1 is SNHLY and CDR2 FYNNEI.

DNA for the CDR3: TGTGCCAGCAGCCAAGGGCTGCGAGCGGGAGTTGCAGATACGCAGTATTTT. It codes for CASSQGLRAGVADTQYF. The chain recombines TRBV3-1 (or the pseudogene TRBV3-2) with TRBJ2-3; 8 bases line up with TRBD2. This CDR3 has 17 amino acids. The ends lost 1 base at V and 4 bases at J; junction bases unmatched: 10. CDR1 is LGHDT, CDR2 YNNKEL, per germline (reference sequence).

This CDR3 reads CASRQGGTEAFF. The CDR3 DNA follows: TGTGCCAGTCGACAGGGGGGGACTGAAGCTTTCTTT. The chain employs TRBV10-3 and TRBJ1-1, with 9 nucleotides matching TRBD1. The CDR3 consists of 12 residues. Germline V gene sequence: CDR1 ENHRY, CDR2 SYGVKD. V trimming: 10 bases; J trimming: 5 bases; junction bases outside the gene matches: 5.

A few counts support this clone. The V call is TRBV6-1, the J call TRBJ1-5; 7 bases agree with TRBD1. The germline CDR1 and CDR2 sequences are MNHNS and SASEGT. With 0 bases clipped from V and 5 bases from J, the junction kept 4 bases outside the gene matches. This CDR3 has 15 amino acids. CDR3 amino acids: CASSEAGGTHQPQHF. The CDR3 DNA is TGTGCCAGCAGTGAAGCAGGGGGCACCCATCAGCCCCAGCATTTT.

The CDR3 spells CASNGSPYEQYF. The CDR3 region has the DNA TGTGCCAGTAATGGCTCCCCCTACGAGCAGTACTTC. The genes are TRBV19 and TRBJ2-7, with D unresolved. This CDR3 spans 12 amino acids. V was cut by 7 bases and J by 2 bases, with 9 bases left in between. From germline, CDR1 is LNHDA and CDR2 SQIVND (reference sequence).

The chain links TRBV28 to TRBJ2-7; no firm D call. The V gene's germline CDR1 is MDHEN and CDR2 SYDVKM. V gave up 6 bases and J gave up 2 bases, with 14 bases separating them. The CDR3 sequence is 14 residues long. CDR3 sequence reads: CASRLFLGPYEQYF. CDR3 DNA: TGTGCCAGCAGGCTATTTCTAGGCCCCTACGAGCAGTACTTC.

The gene calls are TRBV29-1 and TRBJ1-3, with D unresolved. Looked up from germline, CDR1 is SQVTM and CDR2 is ANQGSEA. The CDR3 length is 11 residues. Trimming took off 6 bases at V and 4 bases at J, with 7 bases between the two ends. The CDR3 protein is CSVHGGNTIYF. The CDR3 DNA is TGCAGCGTCCACGGGGGAAACACCATATATTTT.

This sequence joins TRBV3-1 (or the pseudogene TRBV3-2) and TRBJ2-4; D remains unclear. The CDR3 runs 12 residues. Germline assignment: CDR1 LGHDT and CDR2 YNNKEL (reference sequence). Trimming removed 3 bases from V and 7 bases from J, with 7 bases in between. The CDR3 reads CASSQPGNIQYF. In DNA, the CDR3 is TGTGCCAGCAGCCAGCCCGGGAACATTCAGTACTTC.

This chain connects TRBV27 to TRBJ2-1, with a weak D call TRBD2 (5 bases). The V gene lost 2 bases and the J gene lost 5 bases, with 10 bases spanning the gap. Germline V CDR1 and CDR2: MNHEY, SMNVEV (reference sequence). This CDR3 has 14 amino acids. The CDR3 nucleotides are TGTGCCAGCAGTTTACTAGCAGAACACAATGAGCAGTTCTTC. As protein: CASSLLAEHNEQFF.

The chain is built from TRBV10-3 and TRBJ2-7, with 13 bases fitting TRBD2. Looked up from germline, CDR1 is ENHRY and CDR2 is SYGVKD. V was pared by 3 bases and J by 3 bases, with 5 bases of the junction left unmatched. The CDR3 totals 16 residues. The CDR3 reads CAISDQLAGGSYEQYF. The DNA for the CDR3 is TGTGCCATCAGTGACCAACTAGCGGGAGGGAGCTACGAGCAGTACTTC.

The chain is built from TRBV19 and TRBJ1-5, with 10 bases aligning to TRBD1. This CDR3 contains 17 residues. The V segment lost 5 bases and the J segment 0 bases; nucleotides outside the gene matches: 7. Germline CDR1 reads LNHDA; CDR2 reads SQIVND (reference sequence). DNA for the CDR3: TGTGCCAGTAGTCTAGGGACAGGGGTGTATAGCAATCAGCCCCAGCATTTT. Its protein product is CASSLGTGVYSNQPQHF.